The clone carrying this T cell receptor beta chain occurred a few times. Its target is unknown. Trimming took off 4 bases at V and 4 bases at J, with 6 bases between the two ends. In germline, CDR1 is SNHLY, CDR2 FYNNEI. The CDR3 has 12 amino acids. Alongside a J-beta primer mix, a sample-barcoded 5' primer served in a second PCR lasting about 7 to 11 cycles. Tagging of each cDNA molecule was performed by a template-switch adaptor with 12 random nucleotides. TCRdb processed the 5' RACE reads anew with MiXCR; each CDR3 protein has one entry. The repertoire holds roughly 1,500,000 distinct CDR3 sequences, with roughly 40% as singletons. The data belong to a study of blood T cells in healthy people across ages. Study context: Template switching retrieved approximately one barcoded beta molecule for each two T cells.

General observations from the study: Aged donors had fewer naive CD4+ cells and lower diversity than long-lived donors. PBMCs left unsorted prevented a conclusive naive versus antigen-experienced comparison.

Sequencing was performed on blood. The chain is built from TRBV2 and TRBJ2-3; D gene uncertain. This TCR was recovered from a woman between 18 and 29 years old in good health. The CDR3 here is CASSGSADTQYF. The CDR3 DNA reads as TGTGCCAGCAGTGGCTCGGCAGATACGCAGTATTTT. Combining the CDR3 with reference TRBV2 and TRBJ2-3 gives the whole variable domain EPEVTQTPSHQVTQMGQEVILRCVPISNHLYFYWYRQILGQKVEFLVSFYNNEISEKSEIFDDQFSVERPDGSNFTLKIRSTKLEDSAMYFCASSGSADTQYFGPGTRLTVL.